This entry concerns a single T cell receptor beta chain. Seattle enrolled patients during active infection and tracked them longitudinally. The data originate from a study of blood T cell repertoires in COVID-19. Study context: Researchers got acute and convalescent COVID-19 samples from the United States, Italy and Spain. Nucleic acid was either cDNA or gDNA, and it came from T cells, B-cell-depleted T cells, or PBMCs.

Per the original methods: Estimates of nucleated cell counts were drawn from the amplification of reference gene primers. Profiled with immunoSEQ multiplex PCR; TCRdb holds only in-frame clones, not every one. V and J calls and clone size are those listed in that table; D and trimming were worked out from the DNA. Found here are 100,000 to 150,000 clones, roughly 91% of them singletons; the top ten hold around 4.2%. Germline V gene sequence: CDR1 SGHTA, CDR2 FQGNSA. This CDR3 spans 14 amino acids. The V and J ends lost 5 bases and 5 bases, in that order; junction bases with no gene match: 8. The TCR originated in a man aged 55-75 years with COVID-19, enrolled during active disease. The rearrangement links TRBV7-2 to TRBJ2-7; 8 nucleotides agree with TRBD1. Specimen: peripheral blood. CDR3 in amino acids: CASSSRTGFHEQYF. In nucleotides, the CDR3 is TGTGCCAGCAGCAGCCGGACAGGGTTTCACGAGCAGTACTTC.